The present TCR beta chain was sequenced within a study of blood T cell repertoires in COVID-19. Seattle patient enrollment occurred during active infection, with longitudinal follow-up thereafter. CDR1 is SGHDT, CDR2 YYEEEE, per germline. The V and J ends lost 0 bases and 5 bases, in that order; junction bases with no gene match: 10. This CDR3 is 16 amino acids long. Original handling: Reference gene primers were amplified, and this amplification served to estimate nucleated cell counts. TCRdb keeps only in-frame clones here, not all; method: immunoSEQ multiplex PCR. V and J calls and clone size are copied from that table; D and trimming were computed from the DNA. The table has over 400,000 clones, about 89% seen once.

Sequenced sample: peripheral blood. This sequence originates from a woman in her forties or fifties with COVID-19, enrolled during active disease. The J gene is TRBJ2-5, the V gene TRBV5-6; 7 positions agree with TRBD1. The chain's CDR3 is CASSLDVLRGRETQYF. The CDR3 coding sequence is TGTGCCAGCAGCTTGGATGTTTTGAGGGGGCGGGAGACCCAGTACTTC.